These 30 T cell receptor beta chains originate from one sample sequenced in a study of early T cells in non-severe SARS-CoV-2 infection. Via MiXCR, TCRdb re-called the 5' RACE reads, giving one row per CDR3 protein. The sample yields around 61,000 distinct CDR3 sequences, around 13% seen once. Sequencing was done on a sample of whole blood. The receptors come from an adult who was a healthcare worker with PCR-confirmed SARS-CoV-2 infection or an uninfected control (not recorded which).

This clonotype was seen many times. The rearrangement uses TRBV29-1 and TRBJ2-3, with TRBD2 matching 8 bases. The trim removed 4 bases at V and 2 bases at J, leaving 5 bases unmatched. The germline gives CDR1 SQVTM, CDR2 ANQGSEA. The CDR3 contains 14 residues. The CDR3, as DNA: TGCAGCGTTGGTGGGCGGGAGGACACAGATACGCAGTATTTT. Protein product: CSVGGREDTDTQYF.

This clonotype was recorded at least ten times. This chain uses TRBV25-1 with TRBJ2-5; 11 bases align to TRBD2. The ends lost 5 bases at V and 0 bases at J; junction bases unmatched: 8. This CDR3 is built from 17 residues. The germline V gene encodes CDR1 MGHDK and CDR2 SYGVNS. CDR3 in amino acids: CASSNVAGGLYQETQYF. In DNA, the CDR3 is TGTGCCAGCAGTAACGTAGCGGGGGGGCTGTACCAAGAGACCCAGTACTTC.

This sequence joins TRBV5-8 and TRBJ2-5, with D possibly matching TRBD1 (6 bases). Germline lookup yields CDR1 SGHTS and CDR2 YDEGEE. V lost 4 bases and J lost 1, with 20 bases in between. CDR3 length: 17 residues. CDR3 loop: CASSLITYTGIQETQYF. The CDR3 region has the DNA TGTGCCAGCAGCCTCATAACTTATACAGGGATCCAAGAGACCCAGTACTTC. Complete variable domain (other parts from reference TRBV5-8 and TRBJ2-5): EAGVTQSPTHLIKTRGQQATLRCSPISGHTSVYWYQQALGLGLQFLLWYDEGEERNRGNFPPRFSGRQFPNYSSELNVNALELEDSALYLCASSLITYTGIQETQYFGPGTRLLVL.

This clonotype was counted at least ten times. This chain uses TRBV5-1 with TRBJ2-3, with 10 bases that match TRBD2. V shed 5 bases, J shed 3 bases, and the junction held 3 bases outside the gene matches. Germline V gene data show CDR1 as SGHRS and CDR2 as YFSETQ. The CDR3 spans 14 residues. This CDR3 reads CASRNSGGTDTQYF. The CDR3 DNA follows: TGCGCCAGCAGGAATAGCGGGGGGACAGATACGCAGTATTTT. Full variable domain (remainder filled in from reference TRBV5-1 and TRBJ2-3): KAGVTQTPRYLIKTRGQQVTLSCSPISGHRSVSWYQQTPGQGLQFLFEYFSETQRNKGNFPGRFSGRQFSNSRSEMNVSTLELGDSALYLCASRNSGGTDTQYFGPGTRLTVL.

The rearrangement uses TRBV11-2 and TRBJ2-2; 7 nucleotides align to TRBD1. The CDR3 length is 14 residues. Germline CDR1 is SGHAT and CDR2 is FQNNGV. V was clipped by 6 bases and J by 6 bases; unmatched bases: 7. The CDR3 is CASSLGQVPGELFF. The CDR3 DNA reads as TGTGCCAGCAGTCTCGGACAGGTCCCCGGGGAGCTGTTTTTT.

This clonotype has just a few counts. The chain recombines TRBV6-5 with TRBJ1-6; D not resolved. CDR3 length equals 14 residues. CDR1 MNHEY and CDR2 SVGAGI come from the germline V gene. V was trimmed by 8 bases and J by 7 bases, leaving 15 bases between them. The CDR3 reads CASQEVASNSPLHF. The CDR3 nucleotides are TGTGCCAGCCAGGAAGTCGCATCGAATTCACCCCTCCACTTT.

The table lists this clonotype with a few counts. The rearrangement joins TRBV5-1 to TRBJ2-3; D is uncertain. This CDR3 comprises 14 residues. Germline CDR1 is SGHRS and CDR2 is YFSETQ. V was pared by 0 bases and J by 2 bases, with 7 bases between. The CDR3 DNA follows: TGCGCCAGCAGCTTGGACTTCTTCACAGATACGCAGTATTTT. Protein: CASSLDFFTDTQYF.

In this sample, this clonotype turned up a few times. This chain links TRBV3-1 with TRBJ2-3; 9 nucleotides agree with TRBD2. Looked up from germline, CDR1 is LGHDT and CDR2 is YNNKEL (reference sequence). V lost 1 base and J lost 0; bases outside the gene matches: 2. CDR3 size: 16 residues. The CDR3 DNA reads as TGTGCCAGCAGCCAAGGGCTAGCGGGAAGCACAGATACGCAGTATTTT. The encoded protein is CASSQGLAGSTDTQYF.

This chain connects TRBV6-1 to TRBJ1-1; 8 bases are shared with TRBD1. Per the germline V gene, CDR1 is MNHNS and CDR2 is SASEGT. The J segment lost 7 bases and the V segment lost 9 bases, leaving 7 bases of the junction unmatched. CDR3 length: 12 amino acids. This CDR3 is CASRTGNFEAFF. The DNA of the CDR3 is TGTGCCAGTCGGACAGGGAACTTTGAAGCTTTCTTT.

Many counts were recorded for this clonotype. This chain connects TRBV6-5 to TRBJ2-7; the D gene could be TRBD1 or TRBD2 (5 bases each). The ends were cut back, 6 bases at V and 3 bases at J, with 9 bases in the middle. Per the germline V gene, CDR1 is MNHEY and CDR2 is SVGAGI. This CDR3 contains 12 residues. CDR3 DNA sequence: TGTGCCAGCAGGGGACGGGGCTACGAGCAGTACTTC. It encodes CASRGRGYEQYF.

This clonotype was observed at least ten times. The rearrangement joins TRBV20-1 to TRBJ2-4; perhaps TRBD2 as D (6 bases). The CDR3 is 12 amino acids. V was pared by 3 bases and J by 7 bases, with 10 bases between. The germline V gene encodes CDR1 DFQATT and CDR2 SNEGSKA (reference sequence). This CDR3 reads CSASGTGNIQYF. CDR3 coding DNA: TGCAGTGCTAGCGGGACTGGGAACATTCAGTACTTC.

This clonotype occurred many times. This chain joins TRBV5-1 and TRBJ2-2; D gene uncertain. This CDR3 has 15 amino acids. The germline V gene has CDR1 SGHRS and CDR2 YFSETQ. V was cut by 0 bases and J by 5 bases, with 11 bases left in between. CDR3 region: CASSLEVSRTGELFF. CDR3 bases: TGCGCCAGCAGCTTGGAGGTTAGCCGGACCGGGGAGCTGTTTTTT.

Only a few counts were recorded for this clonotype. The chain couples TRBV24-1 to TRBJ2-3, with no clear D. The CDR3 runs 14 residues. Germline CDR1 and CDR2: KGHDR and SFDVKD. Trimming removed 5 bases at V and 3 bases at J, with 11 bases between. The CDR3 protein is CATSGSIETDTQYF. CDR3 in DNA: TGTGCCACCAGTGGGTCCATAGAGACAGATACGCAGTATTTT.

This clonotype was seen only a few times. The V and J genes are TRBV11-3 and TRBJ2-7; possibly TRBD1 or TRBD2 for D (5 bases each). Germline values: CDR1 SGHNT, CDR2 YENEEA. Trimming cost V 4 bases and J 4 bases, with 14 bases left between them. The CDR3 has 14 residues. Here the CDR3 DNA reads TGTGCCAGCAGCTCAAGGGACCCTTCATACGAGCAGTACTTC. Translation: CASSSRDPSYEQYF.

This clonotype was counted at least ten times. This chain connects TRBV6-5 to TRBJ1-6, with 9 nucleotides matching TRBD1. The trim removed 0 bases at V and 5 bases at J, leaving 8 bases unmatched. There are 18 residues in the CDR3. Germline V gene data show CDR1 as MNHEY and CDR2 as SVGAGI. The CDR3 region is CASSYSTGGSNHNSPLHF. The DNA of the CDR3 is TGTGCCAGCAGTTACTCTACAGGGGGCTCCAACCATAATTCACCCCTCCACTTT.

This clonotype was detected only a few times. The CDR3 bases are TGTGCCAGCAGCCAAGATTCTCGCGGGAGGGCCAATGAGCAGTTCTTC. Translated: CASSQDSRGRANEQFF. The rearrangement joins TRBV4-2 to TRBJ2-1; 9 bases match TRBD2. The CDR3 consists of 16 residues. The V segment lost 0 bases and the J segment 6 bases; nucleotides outside the gene matches: 6. CDR1 and CDR2 (germline): LGHNA, YNFKEQ.

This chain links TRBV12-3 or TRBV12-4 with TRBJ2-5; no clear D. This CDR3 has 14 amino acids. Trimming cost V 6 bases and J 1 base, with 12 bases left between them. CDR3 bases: TGTGCCAGCAGATTTCTGGGTGGCCAAGAGACCCAGTACTTC. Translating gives CASRFLGGQETQYF.

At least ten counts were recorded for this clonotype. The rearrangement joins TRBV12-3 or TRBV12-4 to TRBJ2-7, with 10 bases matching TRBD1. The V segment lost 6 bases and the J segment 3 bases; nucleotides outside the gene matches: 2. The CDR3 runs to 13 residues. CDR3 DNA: TGTGCCAGCAGGCGGGACAGGGGCTACGAGCAGTACTTC. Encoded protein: CASRRDRGYEQYF.

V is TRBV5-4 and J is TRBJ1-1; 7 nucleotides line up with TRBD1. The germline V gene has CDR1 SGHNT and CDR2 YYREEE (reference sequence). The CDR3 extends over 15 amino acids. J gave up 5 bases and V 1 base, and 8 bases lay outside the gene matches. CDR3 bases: TGTGCCAGCAGCTTGACCCCCAGGGGGGGGACTGAAGCTTTCTTT. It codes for CASSLTPRGGTEAFF.

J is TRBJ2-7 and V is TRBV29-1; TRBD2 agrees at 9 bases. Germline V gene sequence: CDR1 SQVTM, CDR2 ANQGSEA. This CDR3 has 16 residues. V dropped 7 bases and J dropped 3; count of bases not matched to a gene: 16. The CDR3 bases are TGCAGCGCCTGCTCCACAGCGGGAGGCCCCCTCTACGAGCAGTACTTC. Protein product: CSACSTAGGPLYEQYF.

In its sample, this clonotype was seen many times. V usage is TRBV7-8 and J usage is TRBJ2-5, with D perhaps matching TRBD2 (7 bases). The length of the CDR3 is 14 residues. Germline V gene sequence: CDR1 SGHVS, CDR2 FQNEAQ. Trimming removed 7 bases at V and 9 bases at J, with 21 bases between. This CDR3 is CASISGGPGVAQYF. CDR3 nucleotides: TGTGCCAGCATCTCGGGGGGCCCGGGGGTTGCCCAGTACTTC.

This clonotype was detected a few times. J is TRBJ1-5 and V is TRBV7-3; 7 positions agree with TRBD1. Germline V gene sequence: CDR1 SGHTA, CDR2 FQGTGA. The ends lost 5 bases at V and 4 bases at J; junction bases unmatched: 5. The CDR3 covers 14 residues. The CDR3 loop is CASSPARGNQPQHF. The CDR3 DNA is TGTGCCAGCAGCCCCGCCAGGGGGAATCAGCCCCAGCATTTT.

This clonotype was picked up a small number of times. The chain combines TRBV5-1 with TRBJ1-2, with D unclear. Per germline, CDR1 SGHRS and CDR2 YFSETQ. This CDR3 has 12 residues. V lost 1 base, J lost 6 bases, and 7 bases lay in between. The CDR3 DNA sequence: TGCGCCAGCAGCTTGAAAGGGCATGGCTACACCTTC. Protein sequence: CASSLKGHGYTF. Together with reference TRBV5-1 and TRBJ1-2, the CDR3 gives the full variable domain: KAGVTQTPRYLIKTRGQQVTLSCSPISGHRSVSWYQQTPGQGLQFLFEYFSETQRNKGNFPGRFSGRQFSNSRSEMNVSTLELGDSALYLCASSLKGHGYTFGSGTRLTVV.

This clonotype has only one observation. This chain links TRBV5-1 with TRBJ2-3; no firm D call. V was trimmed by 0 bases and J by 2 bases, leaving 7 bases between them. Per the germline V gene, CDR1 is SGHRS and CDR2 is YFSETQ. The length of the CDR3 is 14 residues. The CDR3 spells CASSLGLPTDTQYF. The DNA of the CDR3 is TGCGCCAGCAGCTTGGGGTTGCCCACAGATACGCAGTATTTT.

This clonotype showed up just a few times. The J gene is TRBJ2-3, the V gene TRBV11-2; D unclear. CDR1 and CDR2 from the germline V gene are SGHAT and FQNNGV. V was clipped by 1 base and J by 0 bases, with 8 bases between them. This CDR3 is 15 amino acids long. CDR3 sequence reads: CASSLVTLSTDTQYF. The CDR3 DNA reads TGTGCCAGCAGCTTAGTAACGTTGAGCACAGATACGCAGTATTTT.

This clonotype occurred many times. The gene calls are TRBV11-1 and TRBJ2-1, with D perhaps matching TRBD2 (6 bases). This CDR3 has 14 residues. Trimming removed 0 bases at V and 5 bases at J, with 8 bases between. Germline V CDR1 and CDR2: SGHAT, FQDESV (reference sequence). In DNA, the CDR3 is TGTGCCAGCAGCTTAGCGGGAGGACACAATGAGCAGTTCTTC. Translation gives CASSLAGGHNEQFF.

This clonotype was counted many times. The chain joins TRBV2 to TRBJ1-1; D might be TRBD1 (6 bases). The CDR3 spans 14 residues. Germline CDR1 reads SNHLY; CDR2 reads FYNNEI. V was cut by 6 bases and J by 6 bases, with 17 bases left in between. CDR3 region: CASSRRTESAEAFF. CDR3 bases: TGTGCCAGCAGCAGGCGGACAGAATCCGCTGAAGCTTTCTTT.

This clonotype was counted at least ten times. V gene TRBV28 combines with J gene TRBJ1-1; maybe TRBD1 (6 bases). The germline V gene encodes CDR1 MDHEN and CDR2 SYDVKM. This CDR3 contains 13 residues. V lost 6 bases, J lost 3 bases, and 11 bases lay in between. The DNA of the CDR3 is TGTGCCAGCAGAGGGACATCCCACACTGAAGCTTTCTTT. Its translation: CASRGTSHTEAFF.

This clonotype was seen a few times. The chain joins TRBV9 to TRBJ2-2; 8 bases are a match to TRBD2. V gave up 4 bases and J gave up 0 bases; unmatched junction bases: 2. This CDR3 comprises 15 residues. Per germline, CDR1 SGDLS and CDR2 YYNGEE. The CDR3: CASSPGLANTGELFF. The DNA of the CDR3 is TGTGCCAGCAGCCCGGGACTAGCGAACACCGGGGAGCTGTTTTTT.

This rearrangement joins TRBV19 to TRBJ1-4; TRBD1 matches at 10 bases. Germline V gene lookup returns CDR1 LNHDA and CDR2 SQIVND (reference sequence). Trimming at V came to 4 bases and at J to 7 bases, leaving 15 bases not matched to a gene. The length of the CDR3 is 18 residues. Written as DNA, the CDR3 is TGTGCCAGTAGTACCTCCGGTCTGGCCGGGACAGGGGTTGAAAAACTGTTTTTT. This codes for CASSTSGLAGTGVEKLFF.